Sequencing of this TCR beta chain was carried out in a study of shared clonotypes between healthy human individuals. Notes on the study in general: Depth of sequencing was expected to influence donor clonotype sharing. Between a few donors, naive CD4 clonotypes were shared at a level of approximately 5%.

The CDR3 has 11 residues. Germline V gene sequence: CDR1 SEHNR, CDR2 FQNEAQ (reference sequence). Trimming took off 3 bases at V and 9 bases at J, with 9 bases between the two ends. Source study methods: ImmunoSEQ sequences covered only the junction and lacked quality scores; filtering therefore differed. Sequencing was performed with immunoSEQ multiplex PCR; in TCRdb, only in-frame clones are kept and a portion is missing. Clonal size and the V and J genes are those of that table, whereas D and trimming came from the DNA. Of around 79,000 clones in the sample, about 63% were seen once. Both CD45RO+ cells and CCR7-negative CD45RA+ TemRA cells were combined to make up CD8 memory. Remarks on this clone: Its antigen is currently unknown.

The rearrangement joins TRBV7-9 to TRBJ2-7; D is perhaps TRBD2 (6 bases). The material sequenced was memory CD8+ T cells sorted from blood. Subset indicated: CD45RO+ cells pooled with CCR7-negative TemRA cells. The receptor was isolated from a man aged 30-40 years in good health. The CDR3, as DNA: TGTGCCAGCAGCTTGGGACTGGGGCAGTACTTC. Translation gives CASSLGLGQYF.